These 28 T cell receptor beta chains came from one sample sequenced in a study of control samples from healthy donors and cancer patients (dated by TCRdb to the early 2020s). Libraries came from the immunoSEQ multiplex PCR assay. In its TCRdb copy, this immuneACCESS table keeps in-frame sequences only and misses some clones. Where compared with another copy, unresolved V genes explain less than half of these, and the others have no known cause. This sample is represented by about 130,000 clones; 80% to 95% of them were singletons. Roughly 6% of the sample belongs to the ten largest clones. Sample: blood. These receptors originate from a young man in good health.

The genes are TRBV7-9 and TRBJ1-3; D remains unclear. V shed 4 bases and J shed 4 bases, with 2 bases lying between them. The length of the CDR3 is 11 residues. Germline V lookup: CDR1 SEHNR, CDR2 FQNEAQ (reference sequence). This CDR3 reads CASSSGNTIYF. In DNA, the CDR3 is TGTGCCAGCAGCTCCGGAAACACCATATATTTT.

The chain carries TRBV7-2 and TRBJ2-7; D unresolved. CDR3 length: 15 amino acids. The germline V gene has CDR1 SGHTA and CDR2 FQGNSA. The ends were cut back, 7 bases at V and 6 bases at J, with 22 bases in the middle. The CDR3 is CASTLGPGPSSEQYF. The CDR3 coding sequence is TGTGCCAGCACCTTGGGTCCGGGCCCCTCGTCCGAGCAGTACTTC. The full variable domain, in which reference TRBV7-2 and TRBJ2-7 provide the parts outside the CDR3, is GAGVSQSPSNKVTEKGKDVELRCDPISGHTALYWYRQSLGQGLEFLIYFQGNSAPDKSGLPSDRFSAERTGGSVSTLTIQRTQQEDSAVYLCASTLGPGPSSEQYFGPGTRLTVT.

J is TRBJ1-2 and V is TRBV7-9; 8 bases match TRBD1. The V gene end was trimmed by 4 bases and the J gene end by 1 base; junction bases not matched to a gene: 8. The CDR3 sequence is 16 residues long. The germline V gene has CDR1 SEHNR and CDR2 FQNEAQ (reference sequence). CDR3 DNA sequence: TGTGCCAGCAGCTCCAGATACAGGGGGTTTAACTATGGCTACACCTTC. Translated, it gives CASSSRYRGFNYGYTF.

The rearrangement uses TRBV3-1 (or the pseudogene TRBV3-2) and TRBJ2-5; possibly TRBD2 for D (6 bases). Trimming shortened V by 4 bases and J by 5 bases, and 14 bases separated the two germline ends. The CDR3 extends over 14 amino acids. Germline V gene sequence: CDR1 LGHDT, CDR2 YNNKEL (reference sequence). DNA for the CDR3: TGTGCCAGCAGCCTGGGGGGAGGCGGGGAGACCCAGTACTTC. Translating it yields CASSLGGGGETQYF.

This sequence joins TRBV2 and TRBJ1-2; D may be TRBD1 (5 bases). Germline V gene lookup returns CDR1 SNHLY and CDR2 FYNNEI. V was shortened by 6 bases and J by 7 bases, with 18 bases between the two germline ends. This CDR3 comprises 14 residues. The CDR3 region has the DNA TGTGCCAGCAGACTCGGACAAGCTACAGGTGGCTACACCTTC. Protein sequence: CASRLGQATGGYTF.

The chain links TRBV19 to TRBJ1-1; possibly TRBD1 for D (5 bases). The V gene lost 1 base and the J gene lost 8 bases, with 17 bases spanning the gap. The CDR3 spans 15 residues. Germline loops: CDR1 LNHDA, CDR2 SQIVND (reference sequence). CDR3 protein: CASSIGGPGRTEAFF. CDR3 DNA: TGTGCCAGTAGTATAGGCGGGCCGGGGCGGACAGAAGCTTTCTTT.

The CDR3, as DNA: TGTGCCAGCAGCGATATGGGTTTCAACACCGGGGAGCTGTTTTTT. It is translated as CASSDMGFNTGELFF. V and J are TRBV5-5 and TRBJ2-2; D gene unclear. V was clipped by 4 bases and J by 2 bases, with 12 bases between them. This CDR3 has 15 residues. Germline V gives CDR1 SGHKS, CDR2 YYEKEE (reference sequence). Variable domain in full (rest from reference TRBV5-5 and TRBJ2-2): DAGVTQSPTHLIKTRGQQVTLRCSPISGHKSVSWYQQVLGQGPQFIFQYYEKEERGRGNFPDRFSARQFPNYSSELNVNALLLGDSALYLCASSDMGFNTGELFFGEGSRLTVL.

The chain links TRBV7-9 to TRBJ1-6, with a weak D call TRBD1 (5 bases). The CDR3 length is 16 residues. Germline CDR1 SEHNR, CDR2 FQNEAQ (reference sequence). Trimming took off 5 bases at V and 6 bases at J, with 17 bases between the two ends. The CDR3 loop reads CASSQLGTLSNSPLHF. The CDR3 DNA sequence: TGTGCCAGCAGCCAGCTTGGGACTCTTTCTAATTCACCCCTCCACTTT. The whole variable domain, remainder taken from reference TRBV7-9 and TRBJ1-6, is DTGVSQNPRHKITKRGQNVTFRCDPISEHNRLYWYRQTLGQGPEFLTYFQNEAQLEKSRLLSDRFSAERPKGSFSTLEIQRTEQGDSAMYLCASSQLGTLSNSPLHFGNGTRLTVT.

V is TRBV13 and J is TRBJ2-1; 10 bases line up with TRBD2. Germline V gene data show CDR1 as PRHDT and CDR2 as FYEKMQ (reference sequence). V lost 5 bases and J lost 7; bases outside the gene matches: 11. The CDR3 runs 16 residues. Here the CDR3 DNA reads TGTGCCAGCAGCCTCCCGCTAGCGGGGGCCCAAAATGAGCAGTTCTTC. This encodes CASSLPLAGAQNEQFF.

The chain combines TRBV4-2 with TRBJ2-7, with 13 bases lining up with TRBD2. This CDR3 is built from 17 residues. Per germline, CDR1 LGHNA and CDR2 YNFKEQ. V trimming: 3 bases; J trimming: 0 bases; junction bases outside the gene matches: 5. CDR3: CASSHSGLAGSSYEQYF. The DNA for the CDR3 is TGTGCCAGCAGCCATTCGGGACTAGCGGGGAGCTCCTACGAGCAGTACTTC.

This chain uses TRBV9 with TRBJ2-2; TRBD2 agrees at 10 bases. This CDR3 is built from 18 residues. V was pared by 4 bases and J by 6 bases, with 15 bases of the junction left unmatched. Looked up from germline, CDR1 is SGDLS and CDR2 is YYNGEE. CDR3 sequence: CASSKTASGGVNAGELFF. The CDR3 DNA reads TGTGCCAGCAGCAAGACGGCCAGCGGGGGGGTCAACGCCGGGGAGCTGTTTTTT.

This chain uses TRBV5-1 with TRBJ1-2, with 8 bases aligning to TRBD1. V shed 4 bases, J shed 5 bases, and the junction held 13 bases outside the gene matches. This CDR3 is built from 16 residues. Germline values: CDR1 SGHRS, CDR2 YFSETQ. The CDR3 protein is CASSTGTGALRYGYTF. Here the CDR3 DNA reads TGCGCCAGCAGCACCGGGACAGGCGCTCTTCGGTATGGCTACACCTTC.

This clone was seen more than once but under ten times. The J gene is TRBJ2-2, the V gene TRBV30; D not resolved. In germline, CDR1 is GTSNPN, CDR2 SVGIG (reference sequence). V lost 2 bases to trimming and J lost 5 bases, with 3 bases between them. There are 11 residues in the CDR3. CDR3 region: CAWSITGELFF. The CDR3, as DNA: TGTGCCTGGAGTATAACCGGGGAGCTGTTTTTT.

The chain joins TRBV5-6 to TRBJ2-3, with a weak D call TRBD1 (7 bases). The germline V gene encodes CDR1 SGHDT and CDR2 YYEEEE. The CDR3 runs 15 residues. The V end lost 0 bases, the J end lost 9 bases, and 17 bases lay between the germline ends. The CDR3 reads CASSLAQGGTVTQYF. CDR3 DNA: TGTGCCAGCAGCTTGGCTCAGGGGGGAACGGTAACGCAGTATTTT.

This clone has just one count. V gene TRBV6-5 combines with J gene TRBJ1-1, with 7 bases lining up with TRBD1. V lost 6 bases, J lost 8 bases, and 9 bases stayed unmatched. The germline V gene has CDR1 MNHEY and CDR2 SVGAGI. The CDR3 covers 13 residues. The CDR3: CASRSGSQGEAFF. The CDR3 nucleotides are TGTGCCAGCAGATCTGGATCACAGGGGGAAGCTTTCTTT.

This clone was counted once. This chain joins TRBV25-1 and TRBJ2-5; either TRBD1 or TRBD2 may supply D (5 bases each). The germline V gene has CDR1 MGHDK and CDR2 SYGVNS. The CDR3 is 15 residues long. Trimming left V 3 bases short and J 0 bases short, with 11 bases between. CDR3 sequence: CASSDSGTYQETQYF. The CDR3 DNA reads TGTGCCAGCAGTGATTCGGGGACCTACCAAGAGACCCAGTACTTC.

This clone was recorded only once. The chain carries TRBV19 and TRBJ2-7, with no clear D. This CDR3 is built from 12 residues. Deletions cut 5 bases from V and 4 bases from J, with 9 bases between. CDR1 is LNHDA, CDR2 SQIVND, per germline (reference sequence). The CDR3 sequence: CASSPGSYEQYF. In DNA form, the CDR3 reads TGTGCCAGTAGTCCCGGTTCTTACGAGCAGTACTTC.

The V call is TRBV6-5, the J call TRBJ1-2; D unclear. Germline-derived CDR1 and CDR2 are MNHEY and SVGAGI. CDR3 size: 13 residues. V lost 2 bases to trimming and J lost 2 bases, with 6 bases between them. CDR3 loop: CASSYRQNYGYTF. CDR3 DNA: TGTGCCAGCAGTTACCGGCAGAACTATGGCTACACCTTC.

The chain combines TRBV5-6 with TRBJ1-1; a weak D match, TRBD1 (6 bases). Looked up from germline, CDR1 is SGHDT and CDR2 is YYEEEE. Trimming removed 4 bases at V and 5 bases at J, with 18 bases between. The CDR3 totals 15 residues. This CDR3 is CASSPYRGTGTEAFF. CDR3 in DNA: TGTGCCAGCAGCCCGTATAGGGGGACCGGGACTGAAGCTTTCTTT.

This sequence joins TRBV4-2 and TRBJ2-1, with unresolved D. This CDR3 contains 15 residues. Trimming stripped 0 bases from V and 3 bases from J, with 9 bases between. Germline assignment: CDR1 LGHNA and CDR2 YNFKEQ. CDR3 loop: CASSQDLAIYNEQFF. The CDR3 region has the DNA TGTGCCAGCAGCCAAGATTTGGCGATCTACAATGAGCAGTTCTTC.

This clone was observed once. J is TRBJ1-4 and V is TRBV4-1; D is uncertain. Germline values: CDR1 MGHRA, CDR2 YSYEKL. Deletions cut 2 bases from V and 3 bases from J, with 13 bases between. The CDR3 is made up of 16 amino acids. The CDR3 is CASSQSGGVSNEKLFF. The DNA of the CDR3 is TGCGCCAGCAGCCAATCGGGTGGAGTGTCTAATGAAAAACTGTTTTTT.

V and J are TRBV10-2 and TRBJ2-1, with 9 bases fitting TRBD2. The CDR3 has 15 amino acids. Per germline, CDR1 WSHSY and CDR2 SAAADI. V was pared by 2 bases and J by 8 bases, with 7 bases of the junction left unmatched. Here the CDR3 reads CASSEGRGGPHEQFF. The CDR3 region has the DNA TGCGCCAGCAGTGAGGGGCGGGGGGGCCCCCATGAGCAGTTCTTC.

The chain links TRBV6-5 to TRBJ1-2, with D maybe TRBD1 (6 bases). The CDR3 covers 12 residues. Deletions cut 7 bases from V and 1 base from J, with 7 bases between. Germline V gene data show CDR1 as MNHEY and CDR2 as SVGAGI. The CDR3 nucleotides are TGTGCCAGCAACAGGGTTAACTATGGCTACACCTTC. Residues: CASNRVNYGYTF.

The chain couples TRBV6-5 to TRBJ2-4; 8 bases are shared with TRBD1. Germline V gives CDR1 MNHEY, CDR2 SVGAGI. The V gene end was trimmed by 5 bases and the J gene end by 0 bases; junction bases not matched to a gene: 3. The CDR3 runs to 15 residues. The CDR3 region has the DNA TGTGCCAGCAGTCGGACAGGGCTAGCCAAAAACATTCAGTACTTC. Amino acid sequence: CASSRTGLAKNIQYF.

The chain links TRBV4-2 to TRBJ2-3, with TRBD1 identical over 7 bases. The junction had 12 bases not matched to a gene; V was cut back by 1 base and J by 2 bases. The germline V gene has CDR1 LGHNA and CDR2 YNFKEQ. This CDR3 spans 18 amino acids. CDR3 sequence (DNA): TGTGCCAGCAGCCAAGGGGGATTGACAGGGATCAACACAGATACGCAGTATTTT. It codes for CASSQGGLTGINTDTQYF.

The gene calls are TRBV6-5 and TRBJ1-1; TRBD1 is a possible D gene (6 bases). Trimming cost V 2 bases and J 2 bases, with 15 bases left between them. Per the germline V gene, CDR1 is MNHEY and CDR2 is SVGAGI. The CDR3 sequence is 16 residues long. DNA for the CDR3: TGTGCCAGCAGTTACAGGGGGGGCTGGGGAAACACTGAAGCTTTCTTT. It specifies CASSYRGGWGNTEAFF.

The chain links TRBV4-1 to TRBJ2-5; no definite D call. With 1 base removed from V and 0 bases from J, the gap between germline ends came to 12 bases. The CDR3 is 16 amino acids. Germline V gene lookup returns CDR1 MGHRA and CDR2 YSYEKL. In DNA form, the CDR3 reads TGCGCCAGCAGCCAAGTCGTGAGGAAAGACCAAGAGACCCAGTACTTC. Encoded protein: CASSQVVRKDQETQYF.

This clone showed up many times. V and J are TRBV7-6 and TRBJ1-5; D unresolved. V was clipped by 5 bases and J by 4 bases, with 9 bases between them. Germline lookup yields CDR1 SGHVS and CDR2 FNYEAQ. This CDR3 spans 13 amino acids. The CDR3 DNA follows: TGTGCCAGCAGCCGCTCCGAGAATCAGCCCCAGCATTTT. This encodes CASSRSENQPQHF.